This TCR beta chain is from a study of T cell responses to AZD1222 COVID-19 vaccine. Some clones are missing from TCRdb's copy, which holds only in-frame ones; the method was immunoSEQ multiplex PCR. The sample carries more than 75,000 clones, roughly 90% recorded once. The CDR3 has 13 residues. CDR1 and CDR2 (germline): SGHAT, FQNNGV. Trimming took 3 bases from V and 4 from J, leaving 9 bases between them. The V and J genes are TRBV11-2 and TRBJ1-1; D gene ambiguous. Sequencing was performed on peripheral blood, taken on day 0 of AZD1222 vaccination. The source of this sequence is an adult in good health. The CDR3 DNA reads TGTGCCAGCAGCTTCCGGGTGCGCACTGAAGCTTTCTTT. Translated: CASSFRVRTEAFF.